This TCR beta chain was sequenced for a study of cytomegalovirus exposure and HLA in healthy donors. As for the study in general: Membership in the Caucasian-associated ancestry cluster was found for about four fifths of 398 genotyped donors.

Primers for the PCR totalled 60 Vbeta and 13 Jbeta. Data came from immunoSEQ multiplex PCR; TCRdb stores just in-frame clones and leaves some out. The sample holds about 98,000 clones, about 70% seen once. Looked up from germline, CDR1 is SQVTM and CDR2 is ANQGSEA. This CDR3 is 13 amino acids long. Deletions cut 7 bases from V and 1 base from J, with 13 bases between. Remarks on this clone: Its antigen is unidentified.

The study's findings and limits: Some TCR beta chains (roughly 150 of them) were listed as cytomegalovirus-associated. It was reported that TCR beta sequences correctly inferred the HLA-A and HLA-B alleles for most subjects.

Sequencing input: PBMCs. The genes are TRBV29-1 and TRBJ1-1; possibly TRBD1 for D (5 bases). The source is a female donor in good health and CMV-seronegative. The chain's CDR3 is CSGGRGENTEAFF. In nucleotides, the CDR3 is TGCAGCGGCGGTCGGGGGGAGAACACTGAAGCTTTCTTT.